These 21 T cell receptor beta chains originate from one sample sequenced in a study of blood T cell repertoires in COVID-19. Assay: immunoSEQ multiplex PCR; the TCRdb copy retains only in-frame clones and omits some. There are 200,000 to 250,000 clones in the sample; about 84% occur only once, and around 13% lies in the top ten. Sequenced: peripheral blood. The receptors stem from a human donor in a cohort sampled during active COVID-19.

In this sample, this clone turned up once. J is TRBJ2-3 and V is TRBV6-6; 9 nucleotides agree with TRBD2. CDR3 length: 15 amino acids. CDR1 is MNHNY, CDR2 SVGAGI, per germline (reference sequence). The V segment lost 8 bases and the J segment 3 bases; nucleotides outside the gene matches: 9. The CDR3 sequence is CASAASGIGTDTQYF. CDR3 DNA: TGTGCCAGCGCGGCTAGCGGGATTGGGACAGATACGCAGTATTTT.

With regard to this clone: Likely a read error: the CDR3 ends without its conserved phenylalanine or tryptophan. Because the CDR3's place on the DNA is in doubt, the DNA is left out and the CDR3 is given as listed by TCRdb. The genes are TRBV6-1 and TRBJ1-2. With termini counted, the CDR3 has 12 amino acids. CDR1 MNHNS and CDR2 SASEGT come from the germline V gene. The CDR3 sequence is CASLNSGGRPGL.

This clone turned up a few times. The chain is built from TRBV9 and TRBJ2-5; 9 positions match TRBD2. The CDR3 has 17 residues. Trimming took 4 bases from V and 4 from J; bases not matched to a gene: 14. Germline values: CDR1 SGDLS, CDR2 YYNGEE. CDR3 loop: CASSPRSSGEGPETQYF. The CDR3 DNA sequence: TGTGCCAGCAGCCCCCGCTCTAGCGGGGAGGGGCCAGAGACCCAGTACTTC.

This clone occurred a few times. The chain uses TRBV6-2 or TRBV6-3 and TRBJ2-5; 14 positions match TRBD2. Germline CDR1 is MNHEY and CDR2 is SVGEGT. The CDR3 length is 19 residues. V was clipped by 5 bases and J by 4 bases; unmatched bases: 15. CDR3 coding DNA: TGTGCCAGCAGTCGGGGACTAGCGGGAGCTCTAAGACCCAGAGAGACCCAGTACTTC. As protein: CASSRGLAGALRPRETQYF.

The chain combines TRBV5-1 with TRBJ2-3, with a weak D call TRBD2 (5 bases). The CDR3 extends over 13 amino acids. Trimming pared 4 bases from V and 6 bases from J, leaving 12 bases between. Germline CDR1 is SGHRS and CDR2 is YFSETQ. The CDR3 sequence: CASSQYSGDTQYF. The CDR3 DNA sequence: TGCGCCAGCAGCCAATACTCGGGGGATACGCAGTATTTT. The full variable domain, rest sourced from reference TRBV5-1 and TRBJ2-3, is KAGVTQTPRYLIKTRGQQVTLSCSPISGHRSVSWYQQTPGQGLQFLFEYFSETQRNKGNFPGRFSGRQFSNSRSEMNVSTLELGDSALYLCASSQYSGDTQYFGPGTRLTVL.

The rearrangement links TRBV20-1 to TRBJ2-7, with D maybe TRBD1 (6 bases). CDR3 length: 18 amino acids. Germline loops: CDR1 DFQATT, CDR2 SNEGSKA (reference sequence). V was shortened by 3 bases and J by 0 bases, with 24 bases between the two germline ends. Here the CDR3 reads CSASSSWARGSSSYEQYF. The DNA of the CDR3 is TGCAGTGCTAGTAGCTCGTGGGCCAGGGGCTCCAGCTCCTACGAGCAGTACTTC.

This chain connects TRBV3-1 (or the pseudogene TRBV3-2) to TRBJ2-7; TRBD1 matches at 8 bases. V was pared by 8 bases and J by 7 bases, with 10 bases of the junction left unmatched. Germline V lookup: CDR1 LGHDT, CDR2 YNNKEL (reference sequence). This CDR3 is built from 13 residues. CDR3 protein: CASHPDRADEQYF. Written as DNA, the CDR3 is TGTGCCAGCCACCCGGACAGGGCGGATGAGCAGTACTTC.

The DNA of the CDR3 is TGTGCCAGCAGCCAAGCATACGGGGATGGCTACACCTTC. This codes for CASSQAYGDGYTF. The chain is built from TRBV3-1 (or the pseudogene TRBV3-2) and TRBJ1-2; D gene uncertain. CDR3 length equals 13 residues. V shed 1 base and J shed 6 bases, with 9 bases lying between them. Germline V lookup: CDR1 LGHDT, CDR2 YNNKEL (reference sequence).

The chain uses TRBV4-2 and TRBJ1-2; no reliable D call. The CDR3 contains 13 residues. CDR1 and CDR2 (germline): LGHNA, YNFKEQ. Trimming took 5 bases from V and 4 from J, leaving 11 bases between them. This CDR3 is CASSYSEVYGYTF. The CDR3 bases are TGTGCCAGCAGCTACTCCGAGGTCTATGGCTACACCTTC.

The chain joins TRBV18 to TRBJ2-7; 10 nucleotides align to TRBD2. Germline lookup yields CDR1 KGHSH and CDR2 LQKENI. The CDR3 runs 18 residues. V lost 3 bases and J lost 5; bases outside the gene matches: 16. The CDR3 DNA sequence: TGTGCCAGCTCACCCCCTCTGATGAGCGGGAGCGGGGGGGACGAGCAGTACTTC. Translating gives CASSPPLMSGSGGDEQYF.

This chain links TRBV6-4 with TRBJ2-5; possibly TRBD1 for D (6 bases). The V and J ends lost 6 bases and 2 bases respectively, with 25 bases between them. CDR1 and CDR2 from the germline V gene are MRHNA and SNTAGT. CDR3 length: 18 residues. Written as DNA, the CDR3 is TGTGCCAGCAGGGTCGGGGTTCTACACGCAGGGGAACAAGAGACCCAGTACTTC. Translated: CASRVGVLHAGEQETQYF.

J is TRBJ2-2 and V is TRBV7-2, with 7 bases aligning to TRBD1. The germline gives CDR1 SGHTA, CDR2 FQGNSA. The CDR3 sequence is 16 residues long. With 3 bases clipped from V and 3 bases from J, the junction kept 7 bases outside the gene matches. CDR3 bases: TGTGCCAGCAGCTTTGGACCCGGGACAGACACCGGGGAGCTGTTTTTT. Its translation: CASSFGPGTDTGELFF.

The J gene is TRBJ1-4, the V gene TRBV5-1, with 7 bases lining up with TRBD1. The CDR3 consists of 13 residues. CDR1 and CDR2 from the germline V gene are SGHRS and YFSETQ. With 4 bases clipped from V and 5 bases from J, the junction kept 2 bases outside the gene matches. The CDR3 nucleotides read TGCGCCAGCAGCGGGACAGTAAATGAAAAACTGTTTTTT. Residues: CASSGTVNEKLFF.

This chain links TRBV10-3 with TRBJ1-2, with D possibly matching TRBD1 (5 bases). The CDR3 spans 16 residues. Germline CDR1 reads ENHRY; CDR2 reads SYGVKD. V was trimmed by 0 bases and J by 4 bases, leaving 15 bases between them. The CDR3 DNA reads TGTGCCATCAGTGAGTCGATGGGGCTGACTGGCTATGGCTACACCTTC. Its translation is CAISESMGLTGYGYTF.

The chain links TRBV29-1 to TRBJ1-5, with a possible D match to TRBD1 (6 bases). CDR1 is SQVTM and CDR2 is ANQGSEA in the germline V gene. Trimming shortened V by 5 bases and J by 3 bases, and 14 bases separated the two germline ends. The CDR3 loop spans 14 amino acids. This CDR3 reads CSVYDQGFNQPQHF. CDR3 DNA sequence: TGCAGCGTTTACGACCAGGGGTTCAATCAGCCCCAGCATTTT.

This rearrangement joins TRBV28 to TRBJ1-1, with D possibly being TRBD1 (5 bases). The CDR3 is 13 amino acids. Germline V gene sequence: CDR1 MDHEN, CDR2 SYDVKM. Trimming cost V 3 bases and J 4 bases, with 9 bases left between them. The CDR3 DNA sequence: TGTGCCAGCAGTTTTGGGGGGAGCACTGAAGCTTTCTTT. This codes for CASSFGGSTEAFF.

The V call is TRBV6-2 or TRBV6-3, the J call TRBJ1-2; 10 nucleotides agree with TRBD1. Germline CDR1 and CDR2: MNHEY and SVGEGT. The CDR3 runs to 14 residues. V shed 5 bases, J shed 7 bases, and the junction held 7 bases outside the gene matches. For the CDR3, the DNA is TGTGCCAGCAGTGTGGGGACAGGGGCAGCTGGCTACACCTTC. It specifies CASSVGTGAAGYTF.

This chain's CDR3 is CASSNLGVSSPLHF. CDR3 bases: TGTGCCAGCAGCAACCTAGGGGTTTCCTCACCCCTCCACTTT. V gene TRBV5-5 combines with J gene TRBJ1-6; TRBD1 might be the D (5 bases). CDR1 is SGHKS and CDR2 is YYEKEE in the germline V gene (reference sequence). V gave up 4 bases and J gave up 10 bases, with 15 bases separating them. The CDR3 sequence is 14 residues long.

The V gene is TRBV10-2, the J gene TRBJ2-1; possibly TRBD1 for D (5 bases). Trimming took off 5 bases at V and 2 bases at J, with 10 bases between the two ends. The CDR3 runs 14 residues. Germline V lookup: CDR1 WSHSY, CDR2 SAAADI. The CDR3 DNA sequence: TGCGCCAGCAGTCGGCAGGACACCTACAATGAGCAGTTCTTC. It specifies CASSRQDTYNEQFF.

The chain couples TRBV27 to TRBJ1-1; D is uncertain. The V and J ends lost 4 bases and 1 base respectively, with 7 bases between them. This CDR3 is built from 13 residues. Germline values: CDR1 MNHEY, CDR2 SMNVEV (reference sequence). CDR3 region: CASSYAGNTEAFF. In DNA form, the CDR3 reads TGTGCCAGCAGTTATGCAGGGAACACTGAAGCTTTCTTT.

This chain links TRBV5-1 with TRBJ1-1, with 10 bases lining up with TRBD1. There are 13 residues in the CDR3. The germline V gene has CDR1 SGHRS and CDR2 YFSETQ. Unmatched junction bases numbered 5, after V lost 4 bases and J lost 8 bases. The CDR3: CASSTGTGAEAFF. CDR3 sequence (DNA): TGCGCCAGCAGCACAGGGACAGGGGCAGAAGCTTTCTTT.